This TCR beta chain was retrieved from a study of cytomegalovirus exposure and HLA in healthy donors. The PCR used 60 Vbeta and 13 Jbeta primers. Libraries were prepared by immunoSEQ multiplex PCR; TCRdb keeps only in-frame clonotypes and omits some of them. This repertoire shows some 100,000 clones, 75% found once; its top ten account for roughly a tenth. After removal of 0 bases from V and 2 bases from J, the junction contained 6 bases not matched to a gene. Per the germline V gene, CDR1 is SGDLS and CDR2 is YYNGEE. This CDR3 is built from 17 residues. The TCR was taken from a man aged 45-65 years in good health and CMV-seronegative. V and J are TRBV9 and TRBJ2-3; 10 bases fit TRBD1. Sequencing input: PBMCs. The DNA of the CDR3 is TGTGCCAGCAGCGTAGGAGTTGGGACAGGGGCCACAGATACGCAGTATTTT. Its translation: CASSVGVGTGATDTQYF. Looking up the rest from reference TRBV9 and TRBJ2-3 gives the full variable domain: DSGVTQTPKHLITATGQRVTLRCSPRSGDLSVYWYQQSLDQGLQFLIQYYNGEERAKGNILERFSAQQFPDLHSELNLSSLELGDSALYFCASSVGVGTGATDTQYFGPGTRLTVL.